There are many counts of the clone carrying this TCR beta chain. Its antigen is currently unknown. The germline V gene has CDR1 MNHEY and CDR2 SMNVEV (reference sequence). V lost 6 bases and J lost 7; bases outside the gene matches: 6. The CDR3 covers 13 residues. It was considered stable Graves' hyperthyroidism when ophthalmopathy did not progress within 18 months. The TCR beta CDR3 regions underwent amplification using RNA transcripts as the source. The TCR CDR3 was amplified in a first-round RT-PCR using the HTBI primer set. TCRdb reanalysed the multiplex PCR reads using MiXCR and keeps one entry per CDR3 protein. This sample has around 690,000 distinct CDR3 sequences, with roughly 17% found just once. The data were taken from a study of T cells in Graves' hyperthyroidism and ophthalmopathy. Study-wide points: Most clonotypes expanded in thyroid above 0.001 were likewise present in blood.

The chain links TRBV27 to TRBJ2-4; 7 bases match TRBD1. The specimen sequenced was blood. This TCR was recovered from a man aged 50 to 59 with Graves' hyperthyroidism. This CDR3 reads CASRTGAANIQYF. The CDR3 coding sequence is TGTGCCAGCAGAACAGGGGCGGCGAACATTCAGTACTTC.